This TCR beta chain derives from a study of OX40 agonist ivuxolimab in advanced cancers. The data were produced by immunoSEQ multiplex PCR, yet TCRdb's version contains in-frame clones alone and is incomplete. The repertoire consists of about 39,000 clones, with about 81% occurring once and the leading ten covering approximately 2.4%. The V end lost 6 bases, the J end lost 6 bases, and 18 bases lay between the germline ends. The germline CDR1 and CDR2 sequences are KGHSH and LQKENI. The CDR3 is 14 residues long. The source was CD4+ or CD8+ T cells sorted from blood, collected in a trial of the OX40 agonist ivuxolimab. The TCR comes from an adult with an advanced solid tumor such as melanoma, head and neck, liver or kidney cancer. The chain has TRBV18 and TRBJ2-7; a weak D match, TRBD1 (5 bases). The CDR3 DNA reads as TGTGCCAGCTCGCCGGAGACAGTATCCGGCGAGCAGTACGTC. Residues: CASSPETVSGEQYV.